The 15 T cell receptor beta chains in this list originate from one sample, sequenced in a study of CD8 T cells in Susac syndrome. Random hexamers were used to reverse transcribe roughly 0.5 to 1 ug of RNA. TCRdb independently ran MiXCR on the immunoSEQ multiplex PCR reads; one entry per CDR3 protein. The sample lists around 110,000 distinct CDR3 sequences; around 94% were seen once. The sequenced material came from CD8+ T cells from PBMCs. These receptors came from a human donor with Susac syndrome.

The rearrangement uses TRBV15 and TRBJ2-1; tentatively, D is TRBD1 (5 bases). V lost 3 bases and J lost 0, with 12 bases in between. The length of the CDR3 is 16 residues. The germline CDR1 and CDR2 sequences are LNHNV and YYDKDF (reference sequence). This chain's CDR3 is CATSSADTYSYNEQFF. The CDR3 region has the DNA TGTGCCACCAGCAGTGCGGACACGTACTCCTACAATGAGCAGTTCTTC.

The chain links TRBV20-1 to TRBJ2-6; possibly TRBD2 for D (6 bases). The V gene's germline CDR1 is DFQATT and CDR2 SNEGSKA (reference sequence). Trimming cost V 5 bases and J 2 bases, with 16 bases left between them. CDR3 length: 16 residues. The CDR3 sequence: CSAAGTLSPGANVLTF. The CDR3 nucleotides read TGCAGTGCTGCCGGGACTCTGAGCCCTGGGGCCAACGTCCTGACTTTC.

This clonotype was picked up one time. CDR3 sequence: CASSLGQGVTNTEAFF. In DNA, the CDR3 is TGTGCCAGCAGTTTAGGGCAGGGGGTGACGAACACTGAAGCTTTCTTT. The chain couples TRBV27 to TRBJ1-1, with 7 bases fitting TRBD1. Germline V gene sequence: CDR1 MNHEY, CDR2 SMNVEV (reference sequence). V lost 2 bases, J lost 1 base, and 7 bases stayed unmatched. This CDR3 is built from 16 residues.

V gene TRBV7-2 combines with J gene TRBJ2-3, with D perhaps matching TRBD1 (6 bases). Trimming removed 10 bases from V and 4 bases from J, with 9 bases in between. The length of the CDR3 is 11 residues. Germline V lookup: CDR1 SGHTA, CDR2 FQGNSA. The CDR3 nucleotides are TGTGCCAAACAGGGTTCAGATACGCAGTATTTT. It encodes CAKQGSDTQYF.

This sequence joins TRBV3-1 and TRBJ2-5; 13 nucleotides align to TRBD2. V dropped 4 bases and J dropped 2; count of bases not matched to a gene: 7. This CDR3 contains 17 residues. The germline V gene has CDR1 LGHDT and CDR2 YNNKEL (reference sequence). The CDR3, as DNA: TGTGCCAGCAGCCTACTTTTACTAGCGGGGGGGCAAGAGACCCAGTACTTC. Encoded protein: CASSLLLLAGGQETQYF.

The gene calls are TRBV4-1 and TRBJ1-5, with 7 bases that match TRBD1. Unmatched junction bases numbered 8, after V lost 4 bases and J lost 5 bases. This CDR3 contains 15 residues. The germline CDR1 and CDR2 sequences are MGHRA and YSYEKL. The CDR3 nucleotides read TGCGCCAGCAGCCGAAACCGGGACAGTCATCAGCCCCAGCATTTT. Protein: CASSRNRDSHQPQHF.

The V gene is TRBV11-3, the J gene TRBJ2-3; D remains unclear. Per the germline V gene, CDR1 is SGHNT and CDR2 is YENEEA. V dropped 4 bases and J dropped 2 bases, with 1 base sitting between them. The CDR3 extends over 11 amino acids. The CDR3 DNA sequence: TGTGCCAGCAGCTCCACAGATACGCAGTATTTT. Encoded protein: CASSSTDTQYF.

The rearrangement uses TRBV4-1 and TRBJ2-1; 10 bases agree with TRBD2. Germline-derived CDR1 and CDR2 are MGHRA and YSYEKL. J gave up 8 bases and V 0 bases, and 7 bases lay outside the gene matches. The CDR3 is 16 residues long. Here the CDR3 reads CASSQDVASGGDEQFF. DNA for the CDR3: TGCGCCAGCAGCCAAGACGTGGCTAGCGGGGGCGATGAGCAGTTCTTC.

This rearrangement joins TRBV7-9 to TRBJ1-5; no reliable D call. The CDR3 extends over 14 amino acids. V lost 4 bases and J 1 base, leaving 8 bases between the germline ends. Germline V gives CDR1 SEHNR, CDR2 FQNEAQ (reference sequence). The CDR3 DNA reads TGTGCCAGCAGCTCCCGGGGAAGCAATCAGCCCCAGCATTTT. Its protein product is CASSSRGSNQPQHF.

CDR3 sequence reads: CSATFGFAHGYTF. The CDR3 bases are TGCAGCGCGACCTTCGGCTTTGCTCATGGCTACACCTTC. The chain couples TRBV29-1 to TRBJ1-2; D not certain. CDR1 is SQVTM and CDR2 is ANQGSEA in the germline V gene. This CDR3 is 13 amino acids long. With 7 bases removed from V and 6 bases from J, the gap between germline ends came to 18 bases.

The chain carries TRBV5-4 and TRBJ2-7, with 9 nucleotides matching TRBD1. J gave up 4 bases and V 2 bases, and 7 bases lay outside the gene matches. The CDR3 totals 15 residues. Germline CDR1 is SGHNT and CDR2 is YYREEE (reference sequence). CDR3 residues: CASSFQGTGFYEQYF. In DNA, the CDR3 is TGTGCCAGCAGCTTCCAGGGGACAGGGTTTTACGAGCAGTACTTC.

J is TRBJ1-5 and V is TRBV11-2, with D possibly matching TRBD1 (6 bases). Germline assignment: CDR1 SGHAT and CDR2 FQNNGV. The CDR3 is made up of 14 amino acids. The ends were cut back, 5 bases at V and 7 bases at J, with 15 bases in the middle. DNA for the CDR3: TGTGCCAGCAGCCCTAGTGGCAGGGGACAGCCCCAGCATTTT. Encoded protein: CASSPSGRGQPQHF.

The rearrangement links TRBV5-1 to TRBJ2-7; weak D call: TRBD1 (5 bases). V was shortened by 6 bases and J by 0 bases, with 13 bases between the two germline ends. The CDR3 sequence is 14 residues long. Germline loops: CDR1 SGHRS, CDR2 YFSETQ. CDR3: CASTPWGSSYEQYF. CDR3 DNA sequence: TGCGCCAGCACCCCCTGGGGCAGCTCCTACGAGCAGTACTTC.

This rearrangement joins TRBV5-1 to TRBJ1-2, with TRBD1 matching 11 bases. V dropped 5 bases and J dropped 4; count of bases not matched to a gene: 7. The CDR3 has 15 residues. The V gene's germline CDR1 is SGHRS and CDR2 YFSETQ. CDR3 loop: CASSLTGQGGYGYTF. The CDR3 DNA reads TGCGCCAGCAGTCTCACGGGACAGGGGGGCTATGGCTACACCTTC.

The CDR3, as DNA: TGTGCCAGCAGTTACCCTCAGATCGGGGCTTTCTTT. Residues: CASSYPQIGAFF. The rearrangement uses TRBV6-2 or TRBV6-3 and TRBJ1-1; D remains unclear. The CDR3 consists of 12 residues. Trimming shortened V by 2 bases and J by 11 bases, and 12 bases separated the two germline ends. Germline CDR1 and CDR2: MNHEY and SVGEGT.